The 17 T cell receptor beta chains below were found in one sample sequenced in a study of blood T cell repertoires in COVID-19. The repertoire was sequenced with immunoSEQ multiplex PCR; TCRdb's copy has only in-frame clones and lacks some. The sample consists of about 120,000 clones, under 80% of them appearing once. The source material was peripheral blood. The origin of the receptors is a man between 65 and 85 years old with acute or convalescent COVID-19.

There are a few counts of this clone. CDR3 amino acids: CASSRDRISNTGELFF. The CDR3 DNA reads as TGCGCCAGCAGCCGGGACAGAATATCGAACACCGGGGAGCTGTTTTTT. This chain joins TRBV4-3 and TRBJ2-2; TRBD1 aligns across 7 bases. The ends lost 4 bases at V and 0 bases at J; junction bases unmatched: 5. Germline V gene lookup returns CDR1 LGHNA and CDR2 YSLEER. The CDR3 runs 16 residues.

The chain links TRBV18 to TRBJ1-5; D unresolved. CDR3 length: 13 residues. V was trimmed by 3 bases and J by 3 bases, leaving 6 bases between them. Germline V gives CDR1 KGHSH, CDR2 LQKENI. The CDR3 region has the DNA TGTGCCAGCTCACCGGCAGACAATCAGCCCCAGCATTTT. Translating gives CASSPADNQPQHF.

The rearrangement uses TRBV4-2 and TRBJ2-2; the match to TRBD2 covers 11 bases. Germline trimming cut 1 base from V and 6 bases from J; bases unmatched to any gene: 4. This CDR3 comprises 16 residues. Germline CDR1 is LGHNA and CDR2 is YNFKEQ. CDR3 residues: CASSQVSGGAAGELFF. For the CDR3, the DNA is TGTGCCAGCAGCCAAGTTAGCGGGGGGGCGGCCGGGGAGCTGTTTTTT.

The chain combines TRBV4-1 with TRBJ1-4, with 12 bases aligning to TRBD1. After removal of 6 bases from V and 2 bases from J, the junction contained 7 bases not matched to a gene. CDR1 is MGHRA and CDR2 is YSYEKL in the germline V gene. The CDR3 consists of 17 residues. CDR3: CASSSPGQGATNEKLFF. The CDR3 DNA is TGCGCCAGCAGTAGCCCGGGACAGGGGGCGACTAATGAAAAACTGTTTTTT.

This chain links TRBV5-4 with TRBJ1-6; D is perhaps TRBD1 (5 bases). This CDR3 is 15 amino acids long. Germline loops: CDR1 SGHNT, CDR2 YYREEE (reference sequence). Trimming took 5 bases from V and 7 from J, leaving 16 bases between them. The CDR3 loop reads CASRDAGPANSPLHF. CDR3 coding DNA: TGTGCCAGCAGGGATGCAGGGCCGGCGAATTCACCCCTCCACTTT.

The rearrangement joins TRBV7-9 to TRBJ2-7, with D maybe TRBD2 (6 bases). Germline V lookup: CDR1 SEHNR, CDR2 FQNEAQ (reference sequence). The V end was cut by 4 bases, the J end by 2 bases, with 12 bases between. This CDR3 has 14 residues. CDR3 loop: CASSWGDSAYEQYF. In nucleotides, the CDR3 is TGTGCCAGCAGCTGGGGGGATTCGGCCTACGAGCAGTACTTC.

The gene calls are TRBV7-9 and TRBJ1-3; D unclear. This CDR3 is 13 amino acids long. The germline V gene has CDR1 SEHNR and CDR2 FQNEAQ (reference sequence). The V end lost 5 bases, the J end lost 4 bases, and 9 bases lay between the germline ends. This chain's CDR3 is CASSAMWGNTIYF. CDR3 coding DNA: TGTGCCAGCAGCGCGATGTGGGGAAACACCATATATTTT.

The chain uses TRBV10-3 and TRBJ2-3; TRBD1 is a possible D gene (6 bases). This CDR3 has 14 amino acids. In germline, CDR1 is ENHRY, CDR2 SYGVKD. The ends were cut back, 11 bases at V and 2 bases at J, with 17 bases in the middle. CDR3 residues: CASLQGRNTDTQYF. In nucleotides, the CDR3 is TGTGCCTCTCTACAGGGAAGAAACACAGATACGCAGTATTTT.

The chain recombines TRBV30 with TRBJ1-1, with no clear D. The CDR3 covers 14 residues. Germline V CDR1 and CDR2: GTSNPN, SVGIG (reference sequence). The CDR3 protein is CTVFLLMGITEAFF. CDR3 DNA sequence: TGTACAGTGTTCCTTCTGATGGGCATCACTGAAGCTTTCTTT.

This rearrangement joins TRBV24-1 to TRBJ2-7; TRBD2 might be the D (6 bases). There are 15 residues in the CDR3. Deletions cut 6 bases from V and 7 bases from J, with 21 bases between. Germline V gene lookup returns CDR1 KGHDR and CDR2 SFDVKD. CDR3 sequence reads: CATSSGTGETGEQYF. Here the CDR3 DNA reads TGTGCCACCAGTTCCGGGACGGGGGAGACGGGGGAGCAGTACTTC.

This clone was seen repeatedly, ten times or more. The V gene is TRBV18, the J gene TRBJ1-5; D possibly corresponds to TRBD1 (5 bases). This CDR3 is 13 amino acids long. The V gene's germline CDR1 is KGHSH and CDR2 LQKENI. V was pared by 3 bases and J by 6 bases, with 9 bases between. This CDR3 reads CASSPPGGQPQHF. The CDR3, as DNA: TGTGCCAGCTCACCTCCCGGGGGTCAGCCCCAGCATTTT. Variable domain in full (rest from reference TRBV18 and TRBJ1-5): NAGVMQNPRHLVRRRGQEARLRCSPMKGHSHVYWYRQLPEEGLKFMVYLQKENIIDESGMPKERFSAEFPKEGPSILRIQQVVRGDSAAYFCASSPPGGQPQHFGDGTRLSIL.

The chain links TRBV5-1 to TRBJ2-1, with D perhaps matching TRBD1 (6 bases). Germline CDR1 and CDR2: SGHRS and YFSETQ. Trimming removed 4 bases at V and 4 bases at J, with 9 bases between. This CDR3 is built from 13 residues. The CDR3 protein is CASSIGQYNEQFF. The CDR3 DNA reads TGCGCCAGCAGCATAGGACAGTACAATGAGCAGTTCTTC.

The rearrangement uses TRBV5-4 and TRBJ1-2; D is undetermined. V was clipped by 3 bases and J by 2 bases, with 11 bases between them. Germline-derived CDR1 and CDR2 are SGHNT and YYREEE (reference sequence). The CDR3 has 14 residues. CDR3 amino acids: CASSWGDGNYGYTF. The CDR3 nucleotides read TGTGCCAGCAGCTGGGGAGACGGAAACTATGGCTACACCTTC.

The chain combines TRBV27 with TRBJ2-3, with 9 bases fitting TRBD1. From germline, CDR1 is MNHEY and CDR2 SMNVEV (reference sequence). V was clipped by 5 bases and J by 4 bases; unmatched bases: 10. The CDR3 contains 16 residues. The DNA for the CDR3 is TGTGCCAGCAGTCCTCGGAAACAGGGGGCGGCAGATACGCAGTATTTT. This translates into CASSPRKQGAADTQYF.

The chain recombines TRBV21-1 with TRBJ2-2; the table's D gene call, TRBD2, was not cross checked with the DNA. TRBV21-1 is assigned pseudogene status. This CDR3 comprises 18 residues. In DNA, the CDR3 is TGTGCCAGCAGCAAAGAATTTAGGTCTAGCGGGGGCCCCGGGGAGCTGTTTTTT. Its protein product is CASSKEFRSSGGPGELFF.

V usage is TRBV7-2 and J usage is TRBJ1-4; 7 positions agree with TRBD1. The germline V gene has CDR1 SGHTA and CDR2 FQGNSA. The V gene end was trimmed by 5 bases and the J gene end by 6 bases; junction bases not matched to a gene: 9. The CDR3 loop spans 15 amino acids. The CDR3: CASSLTGVKDEKLFF. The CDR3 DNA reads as TGTGCCAGCAGCCTAACAGGGGTTAAGGATGAAAAACTGTTTTTT.

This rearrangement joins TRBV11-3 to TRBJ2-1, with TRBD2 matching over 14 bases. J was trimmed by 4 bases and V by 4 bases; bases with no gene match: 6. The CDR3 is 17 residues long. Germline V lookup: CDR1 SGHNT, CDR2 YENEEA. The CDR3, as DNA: TGTGCCAGCAGCTCGCGGACTAGCGGGGGGCATTACAATGAGCAGTTCTTC. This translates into CASSSRTSGGHYNEQFF.